This record looks at one TCR beta chain sequence and its context. Using immunoSEQ multiplex PCR, the repertoire was profiled, and TCRdb retains in-frame clones only, with some absent. The sample has under 150,000 clones, more than 75% seen once. The V gene's germline CDR1 is SGHTA and CDR2 FQGNSA. V shed 4 bases, J shed 3 bases, and the junction held 0 bases outside the gene matches. This CDR3 has 13 residues. The sample is drawn from a study of blood T cell repertoires in COVID-19. Study background: The study drew acute and convalescent COVID-19 samples from the United States, Italy and Spain. PBMCs, B-cell-depleted T cells, or T cells were the source of the cDNA or gDNA that made up the material.

The cohort comprised adults aged about 18 to 89 years residing in about 25 US areas. Sequenced input: PBMCs or T cells enriched from blood (not recorded which). The V gene is TRBV7-2, the J gene TRBJ1-3; TRBD1 agrees at 7 bases. This clonotype originated in a woman in her thirties with acute COVID-19. The CDR3 DNA follows: TGTGCCAGCAGCTGGGACAGTGGAAACACCATATATTTT. It specifies CASSWDSGNTIYF.